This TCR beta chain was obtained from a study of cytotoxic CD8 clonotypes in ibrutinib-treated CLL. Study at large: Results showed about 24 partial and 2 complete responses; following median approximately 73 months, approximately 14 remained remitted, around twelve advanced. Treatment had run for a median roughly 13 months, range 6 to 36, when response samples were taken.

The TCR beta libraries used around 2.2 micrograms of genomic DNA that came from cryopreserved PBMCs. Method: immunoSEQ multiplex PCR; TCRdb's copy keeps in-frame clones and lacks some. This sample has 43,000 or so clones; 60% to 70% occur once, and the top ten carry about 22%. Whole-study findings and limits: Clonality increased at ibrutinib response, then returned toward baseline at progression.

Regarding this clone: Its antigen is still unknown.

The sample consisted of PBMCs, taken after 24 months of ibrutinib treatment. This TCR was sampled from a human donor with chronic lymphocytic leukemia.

DNA of the CDR3: TGTGCCGGTGGGGTCTTCGGGGACGGTGAGCAGTTCTTC. Translation: CAGGVFGDGEQFF. The chain recombines TRBV2 with TRBJ2-1; the D gene could be TRBD1 or TRBD2 (5 bases each). This CDR3 has 13 amino acids. In germline, CDR1 is SNHLY, CDR2 FYNNEI. Trimming removed 11 bases at V and 9 bases at J, with 20 bases between.